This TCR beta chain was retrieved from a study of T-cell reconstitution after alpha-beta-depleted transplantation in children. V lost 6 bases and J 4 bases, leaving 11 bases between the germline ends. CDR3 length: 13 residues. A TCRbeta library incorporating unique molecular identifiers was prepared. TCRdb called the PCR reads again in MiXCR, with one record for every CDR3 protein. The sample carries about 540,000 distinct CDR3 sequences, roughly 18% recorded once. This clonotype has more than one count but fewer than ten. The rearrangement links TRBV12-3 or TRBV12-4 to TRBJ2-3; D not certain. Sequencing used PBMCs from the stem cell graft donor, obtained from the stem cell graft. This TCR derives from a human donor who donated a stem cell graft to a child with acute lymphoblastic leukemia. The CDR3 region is CASRPSGADTQYF. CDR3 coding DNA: TGTGCCAGCAGGCCCTCGGGCGCAGATACGCAGTATTTT.